The entry below describes one TCR beta chain. In the study's own analysis: Nucleated cell number was recorded as an estimate derived from reference gene primer amplification. Data came from immunoSEQ multiplex PCR; TCRdb stores just in-frame clones and leaves some out. Clonal size and the V and J genes are those of that table, whereas D and trimming came from the DNA. The table records 220,000 or so clones, around four fifths of them present only once. This sample is part of a study of blood T cell repertoires in COVID-19. Overall study: COVID-19 samples from acute and convalescent phases originated in the United States, Italy and Spain.

The length of the CDR3 is 15 residues. V trimming: 4 bases; J trimming: 7 bases; junction bases outside the gene matches: 10. CDR1 SGDLS and CDR2 YYNGEE come from the germline V gene. Specimen: peripheral blood. This sequence originates from a woman aged 55-70 years who had recovered from COVID-19. The gene calls are TRBV9 and TRBJ2-3, with 9 bases lining up with TRBD2. Here the CDR3 reads CASSQAGGRGNTQYF. The CDR3 nucleotides are TGTGCCAGCAGCCAAGCGGGGGGCCGGGGGAATACGCAGTATTTT.